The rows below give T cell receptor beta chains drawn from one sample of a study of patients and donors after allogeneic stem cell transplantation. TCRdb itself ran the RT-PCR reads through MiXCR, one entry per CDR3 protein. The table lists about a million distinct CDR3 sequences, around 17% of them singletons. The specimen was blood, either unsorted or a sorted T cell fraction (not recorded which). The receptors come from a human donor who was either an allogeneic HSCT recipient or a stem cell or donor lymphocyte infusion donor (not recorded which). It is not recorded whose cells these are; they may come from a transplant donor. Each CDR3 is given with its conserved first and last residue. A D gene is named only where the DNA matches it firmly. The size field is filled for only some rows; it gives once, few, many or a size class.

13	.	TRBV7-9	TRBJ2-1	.	CASSRNPINEQFF	TGTGCCAGCAGCCGAAACCCTATCAATGAGCAGTTCTTC
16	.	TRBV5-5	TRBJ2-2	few	CASSTYREANTGELFF	TGTGCCAGCAGCACATACAGGGAGGCCAACACCGGGGAGCTGTTTTTT
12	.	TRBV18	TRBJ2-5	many	CASSPGQETQYF	TGTGCCAGCAGTCCCGGCCAAGAGACCCAGTACTTC
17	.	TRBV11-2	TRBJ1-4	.	CASSPRGVQDTNEKLFF	TGTGCCAGCAGCCCACGAGGGGTACAGGACACGAATGAAAAACTGTTTTTT
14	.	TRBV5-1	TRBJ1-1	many	CASSQDPGDTEAFF	TGCGCCAGCAGCCAGGACCCGGGGGACACTGAAGCTTTCTTT
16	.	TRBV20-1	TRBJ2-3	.	CSARDLGGTSTDTQYF	TGCAGTGCTAGAGATCTCGGGGGTACTAGCACAGATACGCAGTATTTT
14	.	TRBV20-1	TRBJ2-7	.	CSAREGAIPYEQYF	TGCAGTGCTAGAGAGGGGGCGATTCCCTACGAGCAGTACTTC
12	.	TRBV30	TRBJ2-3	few	CAWSVGADTQYF	TGTGCCTGGAGTGTAGGGGCAGATACGCAGTATTTT
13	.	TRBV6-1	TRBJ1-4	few	CASSEAFREKLFF	TGTGCCAGCAGTGAAGCCTTCCGGGAAAAACTGTTTTTT
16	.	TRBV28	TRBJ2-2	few	CASKGVLRANTGELFF	TGTGCCAGCAAAGGGGTCCTCAGGGCGAACACCGGGGAGCTGTTTTTT
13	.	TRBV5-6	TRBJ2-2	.	CASSRGPPGELFF	TGTGCCAGCAGTCGAGGGCCCCCCGGGGAGCTGTTTTTT
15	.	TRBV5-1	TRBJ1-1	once	CASSFLGEGPPEAFF	TGCGCCAGCAGCTTCTTGGGAGAGGGGCCCCCTGAAGCTTTCTTT
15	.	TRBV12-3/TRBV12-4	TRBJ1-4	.	CASSPQGTTNEKLFF	TGTGCCAGCAGCCCTCAGGGCACAACTAATGAAAAACTGTTTTTT